This T cell receptor beta chain emerged from a study of OX40 agonist ivuxolimab in advanced cancers. Deletions cut 5 bases from V and 6 bases from J, with 18 bases between. This CDR3 comprises 15 residues. Germline lookup yields CDR1 SGHAT and CDR2 FQNNGV. Using immunoSEQ multiplex PCR, the repertoire was profiled, and TCRdb retains in-frame clones only, with some absent. The repertoire holds more than 90,000 clones, 84% seen once, with less than 5.5% in the top ten. Sequencing was performed on CD4+ or CD8+ T cells sorted from blood, taken in a trial of the OX40 agonist ivuxolimab. This TCR was recovered from an adult with an advanced solid tumor such as melanoma, head and neck, liver or kidney cancer. V is TRBV11-2 and J is TRBJ2-3; D is undetermined. CDR3 amino acids: CASSPLVLADDTQYF. In nucleotides, the CDR3 is TGTGCCAGCAGCCCGTTAGTCTTGGCTGACGATACGCAGTATTTT.